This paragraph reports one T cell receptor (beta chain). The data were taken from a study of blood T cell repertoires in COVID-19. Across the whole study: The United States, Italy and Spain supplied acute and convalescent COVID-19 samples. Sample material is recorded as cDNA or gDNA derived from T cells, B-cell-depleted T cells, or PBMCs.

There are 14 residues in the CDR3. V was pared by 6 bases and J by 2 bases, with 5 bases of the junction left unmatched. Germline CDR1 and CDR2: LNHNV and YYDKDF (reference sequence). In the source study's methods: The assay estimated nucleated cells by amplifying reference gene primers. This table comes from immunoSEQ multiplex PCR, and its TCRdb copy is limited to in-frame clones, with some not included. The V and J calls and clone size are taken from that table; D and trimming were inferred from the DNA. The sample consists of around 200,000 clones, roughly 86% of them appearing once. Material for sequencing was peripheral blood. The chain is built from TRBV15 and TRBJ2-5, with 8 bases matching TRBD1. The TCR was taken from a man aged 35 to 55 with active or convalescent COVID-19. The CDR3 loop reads CATSGTGGQETQYF. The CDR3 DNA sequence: TGTGCCACCAGTGGGACAGGTGGACAAGAGACCCAGTACTTC.